What follows describes a single TCR beta chain. This entry comes from a study of CD8 T cells in Susac syndrome. The CDR3 loop spans 14 amino acids. The V gene's germline CDR1 is SEHNR and CDR2 FQNEAQ (reference sequence). V lost 5 bases and J 9 bases, leaving 14 bases between the germline ends. The RNA, about 0.5 to 1 ug, was put through reverse transcription using random hexamers. The authors amplified TCR beta CDR3 across 54 Vbeta and 13 Jbeta using immunoSEQ multiplex PCR. TCRdb passed the immunoSEQ multiplex PCR reads through MiXCR, listing each CDR3 protein once. Among about 160,000 distinct CDR3 sequences listed, around 95% were seen once.

The receptor was isolated from a human donor in good health. The V and J genes are TRBV7-9 and TRBJ1-6, with D perhaps TRBD1 (5 bases). Specimen: CD4+ T cells from PBMCs. CDR3 in amino acids: CASSPYRSSSPLHF. CDR3 DNA sequence: TGTGCCAGCAGCCCCTACAGGTCTAGTTCACCCCTCCACTTT.